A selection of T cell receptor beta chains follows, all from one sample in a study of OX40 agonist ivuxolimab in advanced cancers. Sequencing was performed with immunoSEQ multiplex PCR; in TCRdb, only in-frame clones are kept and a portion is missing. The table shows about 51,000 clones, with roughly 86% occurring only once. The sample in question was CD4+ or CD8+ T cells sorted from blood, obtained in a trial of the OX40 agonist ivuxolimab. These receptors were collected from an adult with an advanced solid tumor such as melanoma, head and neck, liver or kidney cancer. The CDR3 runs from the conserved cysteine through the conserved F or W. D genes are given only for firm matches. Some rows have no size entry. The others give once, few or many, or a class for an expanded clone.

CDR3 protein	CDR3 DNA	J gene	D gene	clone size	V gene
CASSQGRGYEQYF	TGTGCCAGCAGTCAGGGGAGGGGCTACGAGCAGTACTTC	TRBJ2-7	NA	NA	TRBV2
CAWSHQDSSDTQYF	TGTGCCTGGAGCCACCAGGACTCCTCAGATACGCAGTATTTT	TRBJ2-3	NA	NA	TRBV30
CASSLTGGSPLHF	TGTGCCAGCAGTTTGACAGGGGGGTCACCCCTCCACTTT	TRBJ1-6	TRBD1	NA	TRBV27
CASRAGGAGNSPLHF	TGTGCCAGCAGAGCAGGGGGCGCGGGTAATTCACCCCTCCACTTT	TRBJ1-6	TRBD1	NA	TRBV9
CASSTSMGEKLFF	TGTGCCAGTAGTACCTCTATGGGGGAAAAACTGTTTTTT	TRBJ1-4	NA	once	TRBV19
CASSLGQTSYEQYF	TGTGCCAGCAGCCTAGGACAGACCTCCTACGAGCAGTACTTC	TRBJ2-7	NA	NA	TRBV11-3
CASSLGQGALHF	TGTGCCAGCAGCTTAGGCCAGGGAGCCCTCCACTTT	TRBJ1-6	NA	NA	TRBV11-2
CASSQEGPAQYF	TGTGCCAGCAGCCAAGAAGGTCCGGCGCAGTACTTC	TRBJ2-7	NA	NA	TRBV4-2
CSVGSGANVLTF	TGCAGCGTTGGCTCTGGGGCCAACGTCCTGACTTTC	TRBJ2-6	NA	NA	TRBV29-1
CASSFPSGGGVGTEAFF	TGTGCCAGCAGCTTTCCCAGCGGCGGAGGGGTGGGCACTGAAGCTTTCTTT	TRBJ1-1	NA	once	TRBV7-9
CAWTGDNTEAFF	TGTGCCTGGACAGGGGATAACACTGAAGCTTTCTTT	TRBJ1-1	NA	NA	TRBV30
CASSPGVGETQYF	TGTGCCAGCTCACCAGGGGTCGGGGAGACCCAGTACTTC	TRBJ2-5	NA	NA	TRBV18
CASSLGRLAGSTDTQYF	TGTGCCAGCAGTTTAGGAAGACTAGCGGGGAGCACAGATACGCAGTATTTT	TRBJ2-3	TRBD2	NA	TRBV28
CASRGARAGSSGNTIYF	TGTGCCAGCAGGGGTGCCCGTGCCGGGAGCTCTGGAAACACCATATATTTT	TRBJ1-3	NA	NA	TRBV9
CASSLTRTGGTEAFF	TGTGCCAGCAGCTTAACGAGGACAGGTGGTACTGAAGCTTTCTTT	TRBJ1-1	TRBD1	NA	TRBV14
CASSVRGSNTQYF	TGTGCCAGCAGCGTGAGGGGGAGCAATACGCAGTATTTT	TRBJ2-3	NA	NA	TRBV5-8
CASSLRRISNTEAFF	TGTGCCAGCAGTTTGAGGCGGATATCTAACACTGAAGCTTTCTTT	TRBJ1-1	NA	NA	TRBV28
CASSLVRTGAPAMDF	TGTGCCAGCAGCTTAGTAAGGACAGGGGCTCCTGCTATGGACTTC	TRBJ2-7	TRBD1	NA	TRBV7-9
CASSDGPKFNEKLFF	TGTGCCAGCAGTGACGGGCCCAAGTTTAATGAAAAACTGTTTTTT	TRBJ1-4	NA	NA	TRBV6-1
CASSQLEGGWTEAFF	TGCGCCAGCAGCCAACTCGAGGGAGGGTGGACTGAAGCTTTCTTT	TRBJ1-1	NA	once	TRBV4-1
CASRWRPGTDTQYF	TGTGCCAGCCGATGGCGGCCGGGCACAGATACGCAGTATTTT	TRBJ2-3	NA	NA	TRBV28
CASSQGLQETQYF	TGTGCTAGCAGCCAAGGACTTCAAGAGACCCAGTACTTC	TRBJ2-5	NA	NA	TRBV7-7
CASSSSSFQETQYF	TGTGCCAGCAGCTCTTCGAGCTTCCAAGAGACCCAGTACTTC	TRBJ2-5	NA	NA	TRBV5-4
CASFRGTGDVSNQPQHF	TGTGCCAGTTTTAGGGGGACAGGGGACGTTAGCAATCAGCCCCAGCATTTT	TRBJ1-5	TRBD1	NA	TRBV19
CASSLWGPGSTETQYF	TGTGCCAGCAGTTTATGGGGGCCCGGGAGCACGGAGACCCAGTACTTC	TRBJ2-5	NA	NA	TRBV27
CASSTGTANTIYF	TGTGCCAGCAGCACCGGGACAGCAAACACCATATATTTT	TRBJ1-3	TRBD1	NA	TRBV5-6
CASTASGGSNTGELFF	TGTGCTAGTACAGCTAGCGGGGGTTCGAACACCGGGGAGCTGTTTTTT	TRBJ2-2	TRBD2	NA	TRBV19
CASRAGGGRNTQYF	TGTGCCAGTAGGGCGGGAGGGGGTCGAAATACGCAGTATTTT	TRBJ2-3	TRBD2	NA	TRBV19
CAFGRKGGNYGYTF	TGTGCCTTCGGACGAAAAGGAGGTAACTATGGCTACACCTTC	TRBJ1-2	NA	NA	TRBV30
CASSSDRFYGYTF	TGTGCCAGCAGCTCGGACAGATTCTATGGCTACACCTTC	TRBJ1-2	NA	NA	TRBV5-4
CASQPSGRNEKLFF	TGTGCCAGTCAACCCTCAGGACGTAATGAAAAACTGTTTTTT	TRBJ1-4	NA	NA	TRBV19
CAISGAINTEAFF	TGTGCCATCAGTGGAGCGATCAACACTGAAGCTTTCTTT	TRBJ1-1	NA	NA	TRBV10-3
CASGLGEGTQYF	TGTGCTAGTGGTTTAGGTGAAGGTACGCAGTATTTT	TRBJ2-3	NA	NA	TRBV12-5
CASTRSGTVPLEQYF	TGCGCCAGCACCAGATCAGGGACGGTCCCCCTCGAGCAGTACTTC	TRBJ2-7	NA	NA	TRBV5-1
CARAGGAYNEQFF	TGTGCCAGGGCGGGGGGGGCCTACAATGAGCAGTTCTTC	TRBJ2-1	TRBD2	NA	TRBV27
CASSPASKSEQYF	TGTGCCAGCAGCCCCGCTAGCAAATCCGAGCAGTACTTC	TRBJ2-7	NA	NA	TRBV5-4
CASTTGGNEQYF	TGTGCCAGCACGACAGGGGGGAACGAGCAGTACTTC	TRBJ2-7	TRBD1	NA	TRBV28
CASSPRDRVAYEQYF	TGTGCCAGTAGTCCCCGGGACAGGGTAGCGTACGAGCAGTACTTC	TRBJ2-7	TRBD1	NA	TRBV19
CASSTLAGMNEQYF	TGTGCCAGCAGCACCCTCGCGGGAATGAACGAGCAGTACTTC	TRBJ2-7	NA	few	TRBV6-5
CASSLDSLSPLHF	TGTGCCAGCAGTTTGGACAGTCTCTCACCCCTCCACTTT	TRBJ1-6	NA	NA	TRBV27
CASSLAGSSPLHF	TGTGCCAGCAGCTTGGCAGGTAGTTCACCCCTCCACTTT	TRBJ1-6	NA	NA	TRBV5-4
CASSSRVGSVEKLFF	TGTGCCAGCAGCTCAAGGGTAGGGAGTGTTGAAAAACTGTTTTTT	TRBJ1-4	NA	NA	TRBV7-9
CASRRTHTLYNEQFF	TGTGCCAGCAGAAGGACCCACACCCTGTACAATGAGCAGTTCTTC	TRBJ2-1	NA	NA	TRBV7-9
CATSSPGLAYYEQYF	TGTGCCACCAGCAGCCCCGGACTAGCGTACTACGAGCAGTACTTC	TRBJ2-7	TRBD2	NA	TRBV15
CASSPAGGGGNTIYF	TGTGCCAGCAGCCCGGCAGGGGGAGGAGGAAACACCATATATTTT	TRBJ1-3	TRBD1	NA	TRBV4-2
CASSAPFRDQETQYF	TGTGCCAGCAGCGCCCCCTTTAGGGACCAAGAGACCCAGTACTTC	TRBJ2-5	NA	NA	TRBV7-9
CASSLGGLLETQYF	TGTGCCAGCAGCTTAGGGGGCCTTCTAGAGACCCAGTACTTC	TRBJ2-5	NA	NA	TRBV7-9
CASSLLGDSTDTQYF	TGTGCCAGCAGCTTGTTAGGGGATAGCACAGATACGCAGTATTTT	TRBJ2-3	NA	NA	TRBV11-1
CASSVFDSEFGNTIYF	TGTGCCAGCAGCGTTTTTGATTCTGAGTTTGGAAACACCATATATTTT	TRBJ1-3	NA	NA	TRBV9
CASTLLSSYNSPLHF	TGTGCCAGCACCCTATTGAGCTCCTATAATTCACCCCTCCACTTT	TRBJ1-6	NA	NA	TRBV11-2
CASSWGLATAEQYF	TGTGCCAGCAGCTGGGGACTAGCGACTGCCGAGCAGTACTTC	TRBJ2-7	NA	NA	TRBV12-1
CASSYRTSGNSGNEQFF	TGTGCCAGCAGCTACAGGACTAGCGGGAATTCTGGCAATGAGCAGTTCTTC	TRBJ2-1	TRBD2	NA	TRBV5-8
CASSVLGNTEAFF	TGTGCCAGCAGTGTTCTGGGGAACACTGAAGCTTTCTTT	TRBJ1-1	NA	NA	TRBV6-1